This T cell receptor beta chain was profiled in a study of blood T cell repertoires in COVID-19. Study-wide background: Samples came from the United States, Italy and Spain, spanning acute and convalescent COVID-19.

Original analysis: Counts of nucleated cells, estimated from reference gene primer amplification, were obtained. The repertoire was sequenced with immunoSEQ multiplex PCR; TCRdb's copy has only in-frame clones and lacks some. The V and J calls and clone size come from that table; D and trimming were worked out from the DNA. The sample consists of 30,000 to 40,000 clones, about 85% of them appearing once. This clone was counted between two and nine times. The germline CDR1 and CDR2 sequences are LGHDT and YNNKEL (reference sequence). The CDR3 length is 14 residues. V was clipped by 0 bases and J by 11 bases, with 14 bases between them.

V usage is TRBV3-1 (or the pseudogene TRBV3-2) and J usage is TRBJ2-1, with a tentative D call TRBD1 (5 bases). The receptor's source is a man between 60 and 75 years old with active or convalescent COVID-19. The specimen was peripheral blood. The CDR3 DNA reads TGTGCCAGCAGCCAAGATGAAGGGGTCTCTAAGCAGTTCTTC. This codes for CASSQDEGVSKQFF.